This T cell receptor beta chain was sequenced during a study of CD8+ T cells in alopecia areata. Study information: Treated patients took oral tofacitinib at 5 to 10 mg twice daily.

This clone has just one count. Isolated RNA was reverse transcribed into cDNA used as the sequencing template. TCRdb's copy holds only in-frame clones and misses some; the assay was immunoSEQ multiplex PCR. The sample includes under 300,000 clones, 67% of them seen just once. The CDR3 is 13 residues long. Trimming shortened V by 4 bases and J by 4 bases, and 9 bases separated the two germline ends. CDR1 is SNHLY, CDR2 FYNNEI, per germline. This material consisted of CD4+ T cells sorted from blood, taken at week 0. The chain recombines TRBV2 with TRBJ2-3; D possibly corresponds to TRBD1 (5 bases). This TCR was sampled from a human donor with alopecia areata. For the CDR3, the DNA is TGTGCCAGCAGTGGTAGGGGCCCAGATACGCAGTATTTT. Amino acids: CASSGRGPDTQYF. The full variable domain, completed using reference TRBV2 and TRBJ2-3, is EPEVTQTPSHQVTQMGQEVILRCVPISNHLYFYWYRQILGQKVEFLVSFYNNEISEKSEIFDDQFSVERPDGSNFTLKIRSTKLEDSAMYFCASSGRGPDTQYFGPGTRLTVL.